This is a list of T cell receptor beta chains from one sample in a study of tumor-infiltrating lymphocytes in primary liver carcinoma. TCRdb itself ran the multiplex PCR reads through MiXCR, one entry per CDR3 protein. Here the sample spans about 200,000 distinct CDR3 sequences, around 60% being singletons. Specimen: peripheral blood. The receptors were sampled from an older woman with primary liver carcinoma and hepatitis B virus infection. CDR3s include the opening cysteine and the closing phenylalanine or tryptophan. D genes are given only for firm matches. Part of the rows lack a size; the others show once, few, many or a class for expanded clones.

size	J	D	V	CDR3	DNA
NA	TRBJ2-5	NA	TRBV14	CTSSQDLAIQETHYF	TGTACCAGCAGCCAAGATCTAGCCATTCAAGAGACCCATTACTTC
NA	TRBJ1-1	NA	TRBV30	CAWSVHGNTEAFF	TGTGCCTGGAGTGTACACGGGAACACTGAAGCTTTCTTT
NA	TRBJ1-2	NA	TRBV4-1	CASSQDLAFRVGYVYGYTF	TGCGCCAGCAGCCAAGACCTGGCTTTTCGCGTGGGCTATGTCTATGGCTACACCTTC
NA	TRBJ2-7	NA	TRBV7-3	CASSLLPGVSEQYF	TGTGCCAGCAGCTTACTACCAGGGGTAAGCGAGCAGTACTTC
NA	TRBJ2-5	TRBD2	TRBV11-3	CAISPSGETQYF	TGTGCCATCAGCCCGAGCGGGGAGACCCAATACTTC
NA	TRBJ2-7	NA	TRBV4-2	CASSQELSGDEQYF	TGTGCCAGCAGCCAAGAGCTATCGGGAGACGAGCAGTACTTC
few	TRBJ2-1	NA	TRBV28	CASSRGVTDGNEQFF	TGTGCCAGCAGTCGGGGAGTTACGGACGGCAATGAGCAGTTCTTC
NA	TRBJ2-5	NA	TRBV11-2	CASSLEWETRYF	TGTGCCAGCAGCCTAGAGTGGGAGACCCGGTACTTC
many	TRBJ2-1	TRBD2	TRBV12-3/TRBV12-4	CASSLGRLAGVGEQFF	TGTGCCAGCAGTTTAGGTAGACTAGCGGGAGTTGGTGAGCAGTTCTTC
NA	TRBJ2-5	TRBD1	TRBV29-1	CSVGFSSWTGPLQETQYF	TGCAGCGTTGGATTCTCTTCCTGGACAGGGCCTCTCCAAGAGACCCAGTACTTC
many	TRBJ1-2	NA	TRBV28	CASSPVGRNLPNYGYTF	TGTGCCAGCAGCCCCGTGGGACGGAACCTTCCTAACTATGGCTACACCTTC
few	TRBJ1-3	NA	TRBV7-9	CASSLARHSGNTIYF	TGTGCCAGCAGCTTAGCCCGCCACTCTGGAAACACCATATATTTT
many	TRBJ2-2	NA	TRBV12-3/TRBV12-4	CASSLGGSAGELFF	TGTGCCAGCAGTTTAGGGGGGTCGGCCGGGGAGCTGTTTTTT
NA	TRBJ1-1	TRBD1	TRBV4-1	CASSQTRTGGLNTEAFF	TGCGCCAGCAGCCAGACCAGGACAGGGGGACTGAACACTGAAGCTTTCTTT
NA	TRBJ2-1	TRBD2	TRBV11-1	CASRQTSGRVDNEQFF	TGTGCCAGCAGGCAAACTAGTGGGAGGGTAGACAATGAGCAGTTCTTC
NA	TRBJ1-1	NA	TRBV11-3	CASSPAGTLNTEAFF	TGTGCCAGCAGCCCGGCCGGGACCTTGAACACTGAAGCTTTCTTT
few	TRBJ1-1	NA	TRBV10-3	CAIKSNRDAVNTEAFF	TGTGCCATCAAGTCAAACAGGGACGCGGTGAACACTGAAGCTTTCTTT
NA	TRBJ2-7	TRBD1	TRBV11-2	CASSRDRVYEHCF	TGTGCCAGCAGCAGGGACAGGGTGTACGAGCACTGCTTC
NA	TRBJ1-5	NA	TRBV6-1	CASRMEDYSNQPQHF	TGTGCCAGCAGAATGGAGGATTATAGCAATCAGCCCCAGCATTTT
NA	TRBJ2-6	NA	TRBV7-8	CASSLVSGTGANVLIF	TGTGCCAGCAGCTTAGTCTCGGGGACTGGGGCCAACGTCCTGATTTTC
NA	TRBJ1-1	NA	TRBV6-1	CASSAPVGLRDGAFF	TGTGCCAGTAGTGCCCCCGTGGGACTCCGCGATGGGGCTTTCTTT
many	TRBJ2-3	NA	TRBV7-8	CASSLADRTDTQYF	TGTGCCAGCAGCTTAGCGGATCGCACAGATACGCAGTATTTT
NA	TRBJ2-7	NA	TRBV11-2	CASSLAETTYDEQYF	TGTGCCAGCAGCTTGGCGGAAACCACCTACGACGAGCAGTACTTC
NA	TRBJ1-2	NA	TRBV6-1	CASSEGGVVGAMGYTF	TGTGCCAGCAGTGAAGGTGGAGTGGTCGGTGCTATGGGCTACACCTTC
NA	TRBJ2-1	TRBD2	TRBV11-1	CANSLAGVMVDEQFF	TGTGCCAACAGCTTAGCGGGAGTGATGGTGGATGAGCAGTTCTTC
many	TRBJ2-7	NA	TRBV2	CASSQGLEQYF	TGTGCCAGCAGCCAGGGTCTTGAGCAGTACTTC
many	TRBJ2-2	NA	TRBV7-9	CASSYGGELFF	TGTGCCAGCAGTTACGGCGGGGAGCTGTTTTTT
many	TRBJ1-3	NA	TRBV12-3/TRBV12-4	CASSLTRKGNTIYF	TGTGCCAGCAGCCTAACACGTAAGGGAAACACCATATATTTT
NA	TRBJ1-1	NA	TRBV30	CARNRQEGAFF	TGTGCCAGAAACCGACAGGAGGGCGCTTTCTTT
NA	TRBJ2-6	TRBD1	TRBV29-1	CGSRGQGAGANVLTF	TGCGGAAGTAGGGGGCAAGGTGCTGGGGCCAACGTCCTGACTTTC
few	TRBJ2-3	TRBD1	TRBV7-9	CASSLGTGPTDTQYF	TGTGCCAGCAGCTTAGGGACAGGGCCCACAGATACGCAGTATTTT
few	TRBJ1-4	TRBD1	TRBV5-6	CASSETVTGRNEKLFF	TGTGCCAGCAGCGAGACAGTGACAGGGAGGAATGAAAAACTGTTTTTT
NA	TRBJ1-4	TRBD1	TRBV7-9	CVSSPKDRLGEKLFF	TGTGTCAGCAGCCCCAAGGACAGGTTGGGTGAAAAACTGTTTTTT
NA	TRBJ2-5	NA	TRBV27	CASSLGTGRQETQYF	TGTGCCAGCAGTTTAGGTACAGGGAGGCAAGAGACCCAGTACTTC
NA	TRBJ2-1	TRBD2	TRBV5-6	CVSSNPSGTVNKQFF	TGTGTCAGCAGTAACCCTAGCGGGACGGTCAATAAGCAGTTCTTC
once	TRBJ1-3	NA	TRBV11-3	CVSSEGPQPGNTIYF	TGTGTCAGCAGCGAAGGACCTCAGCCTGGAAACACCATATATTTT
NA	TRBJ1-1	NA	TRBV11-2	CASTRGAENTEAFF	TGTGCCAGTACTCGTGGGGCGGAGAACACTGAAGCTTTCTTT
NA	TRBJ2-1	TRBD2	TRBV10-1	CASSAGGAVGNEQFF	TGCGCCAGCAGTGCGGGGGGGGCGGTAGGGAATGAGCAGTTCTTC
NA	TRBJ2-3	NA	TRBV5-1	CASSPGHSTDTQYF	TGCGCCAGCAGCCCGGGACACAGCACAGATACGCAGTATTTT
NA	TRBJ2-7	NA	TRBV11-3	CASSFVRGGYEQYF	TGTGCAAGCAGCTTTGTCAGGGGAGGATATGAGCAGTACTTC
many	TRBJ2-5	NA	TRBV6-1	CASSEFRGRETQYF	TGTGCCAGCAGTGAATTCAGGGGCCGGGAGACCCAGTACTTC
NA	TRBJ2-5	NA	TRBV6-1	CAGSFFDKGSRETQYF	TGTGCCGGCAGTTTTTTTGACAAGGGGAGTCGAGAGACCCAGTACTTC
NA	TRBJ1-1	NA	TRBV7-8	CASTHLGMNTEAFF	TGTGCCAGCACCCACCTCGGGATGAACACTGAAGCTTTCTTT
few	TRBJ2-1	NA	TRBV10-3	CAISEGLASSYNEQFF	TGTGCCATCAGTGAGGGGCTAGCCAGCTCCTACAATGAGCAGTTCTTC
NA	TRBJ1-1	TRBD1	TRBV11-2	CASSWMVAGGRDTEASF	TGTGCCAGCAGCTGGATGGTGGCAGGGGGCCGCGACACTGAAGCTTCGTTT
once	TRBJ2-7	NA	TRBV11-2	CACSLDLGPSYGQYF	TGTGCCTGCAGCTTAGATCTCGGCCCGTCCTACGGGCAGTACTTC
NA	TRBJ2-2	NA	TRBV11-2	CANSFNETGELFF	TGTGCCAACAGCTTCAACGAAACCGGAGAGCTGTTTTTT
once	TRBJ2-5	NA	TRBV11-2	CASNTLSTQYF	TGTGCCAGCAACACCCTCTCGACCCAGTACTTC
NA	TRBJ1-5	NA	TRBV4-1	CASSVGGGRVNQSQHF	TGCGCCAGCAGCGTGGGTGGGGGGCGGGTCAATCAGTCCCAGCATTTT
NA	TRBJ2-3	TRBD2	TRBV11-2	CASSQGPTSATDTKYF	TGTGCCAGCAGCCAAGGACCGACTAGCGCAACAGATACGAAGTATTTT
many	TRBJ1-2	TRBD1	TRBV11-3	CASSFDRAGGYTF	TGTGCCAGCAGCTTCGACAGGGCGGGAGGCTACACCTTC
NA	TRBJ2-6	TRBD1	TRBV5-1	CASSPKTGGSSGANVLTF	TGCGCCAGCAGCCCCAAGACAGGGGGTAGCTCTGGGGCCAACGTCCTGACTTTC
NA	TRBJ2-3	TRBD1	TRBV11-2	CGSSLRPGTGSGTDTQYF	TGTGGCAGTAGCTTAAGGCCCGGGACAGGCAGTGGCACAGATACGCAGTATTTT
NA	TRBJ2-3	NA	TRBV29-1	CSVEGLRSVTDTQYF	TGCAGCGTCGAGGGGCTAAGGTCGGTAACAGATACACAGTATTTT